Given below is one TCR beta chain in context. The TCR beta CDR3 regions underwent amplification using RNA transcripts as the source. Initially, a first-round RT-PCR of the TCR CDR3 employed the HTBI primer set. Via MiXCR, TCRdb re-called the multiplex PCR reads, giving one row per CDR3 protein. The sample carries hundreds of thousands of distinct CDR3 sequences, approximately 15% recorded once. The sample originates from a study of T cells in Graves' hyperthyroidism and ophthalmopathy. Trimming left V 5 bases short and J 4 bases short, with 12 bases between. CDR3 length equals 14 residues. The V and J genes are TRBV12-3 or TRBV12-4 and TRBJ1-3, with a tentative D call TRBD1 (6 bases). The sample comprised blood. The receptor was isolated from a woman aged 40 to 50 with Graves' ophthalmopathy. Here the CDR3 reads CASSPQGGGNTIYF. DNA of the CDR3: TGTGCCAGCAGTCCACAGGGAGGAGGAAACACCATATATTTT.